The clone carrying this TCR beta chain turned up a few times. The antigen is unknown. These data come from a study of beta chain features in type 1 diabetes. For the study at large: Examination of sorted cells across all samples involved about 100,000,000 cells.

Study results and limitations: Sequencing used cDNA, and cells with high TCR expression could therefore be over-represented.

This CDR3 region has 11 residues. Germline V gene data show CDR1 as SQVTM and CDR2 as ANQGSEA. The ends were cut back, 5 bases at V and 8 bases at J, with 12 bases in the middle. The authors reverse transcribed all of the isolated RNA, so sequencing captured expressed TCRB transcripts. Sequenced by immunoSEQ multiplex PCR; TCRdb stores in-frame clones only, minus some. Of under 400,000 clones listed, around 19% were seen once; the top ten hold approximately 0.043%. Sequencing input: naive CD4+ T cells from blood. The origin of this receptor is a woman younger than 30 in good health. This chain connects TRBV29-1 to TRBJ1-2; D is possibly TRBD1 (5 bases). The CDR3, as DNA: TGCAGCGTTCGGGGACTATGGGGCTACACCTTC. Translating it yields CSVRGLWGYTF.